The 32 T cell receptor beta chains presented below share a single source sample, sequenced in a study of T cell clonotyping in hematopoietic cell transplantation. Time point here: recipient sample about 28 days before transplant, after cytoreduction. Here immunoSEQ multiplex PCR was the method, and the copy in TCRdb shows in-frame clones only, minus some. Among about 80,000 clones listed, approximately 95% were seen once. The sample consisted of peripheral blood mononuclear cells, taken before stem cell transplant. All receptors come from a woman aged 45-65 years with acute myeloid leukemia. Some clones in this sample may be carry-over from other donors' samples.

The chain is built from TRBV27 and TRBJ2-2; 9 bases match TRBD1. The CDR3 is 15 amino acids. Germline V lookup: CDR1 MNHEY, CDR2 SMNVEV (reference sequence). The ends lost 2 bases at V and 6 bases at J; junction bases unmatched: 4. The CDR3 DNA reads as TGTGCCAGCAGTTTAACAGGGGGCCGGGCCGGGGAGCTGTTTTTT. This translates into CASSLTGGRAGELFF.

The chain links TRBV6-5 to TRBJ1-2; D possibly corresponds to TRBD1 (5 bases). V lost 5 bases to trimming and J lost 2 bases, with 12 bases between them. There are 14 residues in the CDR3. Looked up from germline, CDR1 is MNHEY and CDR2 is SVGAGI. In DNA, the CDR3 is TGTGCCAGCAGTGACCTCAGGGAAAACTATGGCTACACCTTC. Translated: CASSDLRENYGYTF.

The chain recombines TRBV7-9 with TRBJ2-3; a possible D gene is TRBD1 (5 bases). Between the trimmed V and J ends, which lost 0 bases and 4 bases, there was a span of 8 bases. Germline CDR1 reads SEHNR; CDR2 reads FQNEAQ (reference sequence). The CDR3 length is 14 residues. The CDR3: CASSLAVTADTQYF. The CDR3 DNA sequence: TGTGCCAGCAGCTTAGCGGTGACAGCAGATACGCAGTATTTT.

The chain uses TRBV19 and TRBJ2-3; the match to TRBD2 covers 9 bases. Per germline, CDR1 LNHDA and CDR2 SQIVND (reference sequence). The length of the CDR3 is 17 residues. After removal of 0 bases from V and 1 base from J, the junction contained 5 bases not matched to a gene. CDR3 loop: CASSIDPAGGGTDTQYF. CDR3 in DNA: TGTGCCAGTAGTATAGATCCAGCGGGAGGAGGCACAGATACGCAGTATTTT.

This clone was recorded only once. The chain carries TRBV11-2 and TRBJ2-5; perhaps TRBD2 as D (5 bases). The germline V gene has CDR1 SGHAT and CDR2 FQNNGV. V lost 5 bases and J 1 base, leaving 14 bases between the germline ends. The CDR3 length is 15 residues. CDR3 in DNA: TGTGCCAGCAGCCTAACCCGGGGAGCCCAAGAGACCCAGTACTTC. It is translated as CASSLTRGAQETQYF.

The rearrangement joins TRBV6-1 to TRBJ2-3; D might be TRBD1 or TRBD2, each matching 5 bases. In germline, CDR1 is MNHNS, CDR2 SASEGT. This CDR3 spans 11 amino acids. The V end was cut by 8 bases, the J end by 4 bases, with 7 bases between. In DNA form, the CDR3 reads TGTGCCAGCGTGGGGGCAGATACGCAGTATTTT. It codes for CASVGADTQYF.

The V call is TRBV7-6, the J call TRBJ1-1; TRBD1 agrees at 7 bases. V dropped 6 bases and J dropped 0; count of bases not matched to a gene: 7. The germline V gene encodes CDR1 SGHVS and CDR2 FNYEAQ. CDR3 size: 15 residues. CDR3 DNA: TGTGCCAGCAGTCTACAGGGGAATATGAACACTGAAGCTTTCTTT. Amino acids: CASSLQGNMNTEAFF.

CDR3 amino acids: CAWIPGGSTGELFF. The CDR3, as DNA: TGTGCCTGGATCCCAGGGGGTTCCACCGGGGAGCTGTTTTTT. This chain links TRBV30 with TRBJ2-2, with TRBD1 matching over 7 bases. Germline-derived CDR1 and CDR2 are GTSNPN and SVGIG (reference sequence). The CDR3 is 14 residues long. V lost 4 bases to trimming and J lost 4 bases; unmatched junction nucleotides: 6.

V and J are TRBV5-1 and TRBJ2-3, with D tentatively TRBD2 (5 bases). The CDR3 sequence is 15 residues long. Trimming stripped 0 bases from V and 3 bases from J, with 11 bases between. The V gene's germline CDR1 is SGHRS and CDR2 YFSETQ. CDR3 sequence (DNA): TGCGCCAGCAGCTTGGTGGGAGAGAGGACAGATACGCAGTATTTT. It translates to CASSLVGERTDTQYF.

The DNA for the CDR3 is TGTGCCAGCAGCAGACTAGCGGGGGACACAGATACGCAGTATTTT. It encodes CASSRLAGDTDTQYF. J is TRBJ2-3 and V is TRBV27; 12 bases align to TRBD2. Per the germline V gene, CDR1 is MNHEY and CDR2 is SMNVEV (reference sequence). J gave up 2 bases and V 6 bases, and 3 bases lay outside the gene matches. This CDR3 has 15 amino acids.

The J gene is TRBJ1-1, the V gene TRBV6-5; 9 bases are shared with TRBD1. The CDR3 length is 15 residues. V shed 0 bases, J shed 4 bases, and the junction held 3 bases outside the gene matches. Germline loops: CDR1 MNHEY, CDR2 SVGAGI. This CDR3 is CASSYSTGGSTEAFF. DNA of the CDR3: TGTGCCAGCAGTTACTCGACAGGGGGTAGCACTGAAGCTTTCTTT.

The chain combines TRBV7-2 with TRBJ2-1; no reliable D call. Trimming took off 5 bases at V and 2 bases at J, with 10 bases between the two ends. In germline, CDR1 is SGHTA, CDR2 FQGNSA. This CDR3 has 14 amino acids. CDR3 in DNA: TGTGCCAGCAGCGAACAGAGTACCTACAATGAGCAGTTCTTC. It specifies CASSEQSTYNEQFF.

V usage is TRBV5-1 and J usage is TRBJ2-1; 8 nucleotides align to TRBD2. CDR1 is SGHRS, CDR2 YFSETQ, per germline. The CDR3 runs to 18 residues. Unmatched junction bases numbered 24, after V lost 8 bases and J lost 8 bases. The CDR3 nucleotides read TGCGCCAGTAAACGTAACCCGGCGGGTAGCGGGGCGGGCGATGAGCAGTTCTTC. Translating it yields CASKRNPAGSGAGDEQFF.

V usage is TRBV19 and J usage is TRBJ1-5, with D perhaps matching TRBD1 (6 bases). This CDR3 region has 16 residues. From germline, CDR1 is LNHDA and CDR2 SQIVND (reference sequence). V was shortened by 5 bases and J by 6 bases, with 20 bases between the two germline ends. CDR3 in DNA: TGTGCCAGTAGTCCGCAAACAGGGAAATGGCGTCAGCCCCAGCATTTT. This sequence encodes CASSPQTGKWRQPQHF. The full variable domain, its missing parts supplied by reference TRBV19 and TRBJ1-5, is DGGITQSPKYLFRKEGQNVTLSCEQNLNHDAMYWYRQDPGQGLRLIYYSQIVNDFQKGDIAEGYSVSREKKESFPLTVTSAQKNPTAFYLCASSPQTGKWRQPQHFGDGTRLSIL.

J is TRBJ2-7 and V is TRBV5-8; D perhaps matches TRBD2 (6 bases). The V and J ends lost 5 bases and 0 bases respectively, with 15 bases between them. The CDR3 runs 15 residues. CDR1 is SGHTS and CDR2 is YDEGEE in the germline V gene. As DNA, the CDR3 is TGTGCCAGCAGTCGGGGGTTTGGGATCTCCTACGAGCAGTACTTC. It translates to CASSRGFGISYEQYF. Full variable domain (remainder filled in from reference TRBV5-8 and TRBJ2-7): EAGVTQSPTHLIKTRGQQATLRCSPISGHTSVYWYQQALGLGLQFLLWYDEGEERNRGNFPPRFSGRQFPNYSSELNVNALELEDSALYLCASSRGFGISYEQYFGPGTRLTVT.

The chain combines TRBV4-2 with TRBJ2-2, with 11 positions matching TRBD2. The length of the CDR3 is 17 residues. J was trimmed by 1 base and V by 2 bases; bases with no gene match: 3. Looked up from germline, CDR1 is LGHNA and CDR2 is YNFKEQ. CDR3 coding DNA: TGTGCCAGCAGCCAATACACTAGCGGGGGGAACACCGGGGAGCTGTTTTTT. Translated, it gives CASSQYTSGGNTGELFF.

J is TRBJ1-2 and V is TRBV6-6; 10 nucleotides match TRBD1. Germline V gene sequence: CDR1 MNHNY, CDR2 SVGAGI (reference sequence). CDR3 length equals 15 residues. The junction had 3 bases not matched to a gene; V was cut back by 5 bases and J by 0 bases. The CDR3 nucleotides are TGTGCCAGCAGTGGACAGGGGGAAACTAACTATGGCTACACCTTC. Its translation is CASSGQGETNYGYTF.

The V gene is TRBV5-6, the J gene TRBJ1-5; D is perhaps TRBD1 (6 bases). V gave up 3 bases and J gave up 0 bases, with 22 bases separating them. The CDR3 totals 19 residues. Germline-derived CDR1 and CDR2 are SGHDT and YYEEEE. Written as DNA, the CDR3 is TGTGCCAGCAGCTCGTTTAGGACAGCCATGACCAGTAGCAATCAGCCCCAGCATTTT. Its translation: CASSSFRTAMTSSNQPQHF. Filled out from reference TRBV5-6 and TRBJ1-5, the complete variable domain reads DAGVTQSPTHLIKTRGQQVTLRCSPKSGHDTVSWYQQALGQGPQFIFQYYEEEERQRGNFPDRFSGHQFPNYSSELNVNALLLGDSALYLCASSSFRTAMTSSNQPQHFGDGTRLSIL.

The chain links TRBV9 to TRBJ2-3; D gene uncertain. V dropped 5 bases and J dropped 3 bases, with 13 bases sitting between them. Germline V CDR1 and CDR2: SGDLS, YYNGEE. This CDR3 spans 14 amino acids. The CDR3 DNA reads TGTGCCAGCAGGGAATTAGGTCGGACAGATACGCAGTATTTT. Translating gives CASRELGRTDTQYF. Complete variable domain (other parts from reference TRBV9 and TRBJ2-3): DSGVTQTPKHLITATGQRVTLRCSPRSGDLSVYWYQQSLDQGLQFLIQYYNGEERAKGNILERFSAQQFPDLHSELNLSSLELGDSALYFCASRELGRTDTQYFGPGTRLTVL.

The CDR3 DNA follows: TGTGCCAGCAATCGGGGAGGGAACACTGAAGCTTTCTTT. Residues: CASNRGGNTEAFF. The chain employs TRBV6-5 and TRBJ1-1; D is unclear. The V gene lost 7 bases and the J gene lost 1 base, with 10 bases spanning the gap. Germline V gene sequence: CDR1 MNHEY, CDR2 SVGAGI. The CDR3 totals 13 residues.

The DNA of the CDR3 is TGTGCCAGCACCAAGTGGGGGTTCTCCTACGAGCAGTACTTC. It encodes CASTKWGFSYEQYF. The chain combines TRBV28 with TRBJ2-7; D is possibly TRBD1 or TRBD2 (5 bases each). The CDR3 runs to 14 residues. CDR1 is MDHEN, CDR2 SYDVKM, per germline. V lost 7 bases and J lost 0, with 13 bases in between. Looking up the rest from reference TRBV28 and TRBJ2-7 gives the full variable domain: DVKVTQSSRYLVKRTGEKVFLECVQDMDHENMFWYRQDPGLGLRLIYFSYDVKMKEKGDIPEGYSVSREKKERFSLILESASTNQTSMYLCASTKWGFSYEQYFGPGTRLTVT.

This rearrangement joins TRBV5-1 to TRBJ2-1; 11 bases align to TRBD2. The V and J ends lost 0 bases and 0 bases, in that order; junction bases with no gene match: 5. Germline assignment: CDR1 SGHRS and CDR2 YFSETQ. The CDR3 runs 18 residues. The CDR3 DNA reads TGCGCCAGCAGCTTGGGGACTAGCGGGTTCAGCTCCTACAATGAGCAGTTCTTC. This gives the protein CASSLGTSGFSSYNEQFF.

The J gene is TRBJ2-2, the V gene TRBV5-6, with unresolved D. Germline V lookup: CDR1 SGHDT, CDR2 YYEEEE. Deletions cut 0 bases from V and 1 base from J, with 4 bases between. The CDR3 extends over 14 amino acids. CDR3 amino acids: CASSLVRNTGELFF. CDR3 nucleotide sequence: TGTGCCAGCAGCTTGGTGAGGAACACCGGGGAGCTGTTTTTT.

The rearrangement links TRBV13 to TRBJ1-6, with 11 positions matching TRBD1. CDR3 length: 15 residues. The germline CDR1 and CDR2 sequences are PRHDT and FYEKMQ (reference sequence). After removal of 3 bases from V and 10 bases from J, the junction contained 5 bases not matched to a gene. Here the CDR3 DNA reads TGTGCCAGCAGCTTCGGGACAGGGGGAGAGTCACCCCTCCACTTT. The encoded protein is CASSFGTGGESPLHF.

V is TRBV30 and J is TRBJ2-7; maybe TRBD1 (6 bases). Germline-derived CDR1 and CDR2 are GTSNPN and SVGIG (reference sequence). This CDR3 is 14 amino acids long. The V gene lost 3 bases and the J gene lost 2 bases, with 14 bases spanning the gap. CDR3 coding DNA: TGTGCCTGGAGAACCGGGACACGGACCTACGAGCAGTACTTC. This gives the protein CAWRTGTRTYEQYF.

The chain uses TRBV5-1 and TRBJ2-7; 9 positions match TRBD1. Germline assignment: CDR1 SGHRS and CDR2 YFSETQ. There are 15 residues in the CDR3. With V trimmed by 3 bases and J by 3 bases, 7 bases remained unmatched. The CDR3 loop is CASSSGTGTGYEQYF. CDR3 coding DNA: TGCGCCAGCAGCTCCGGGACAGGGACTGGCTACGAGCAGTACTTC.

This chain connects TRBV5-5 to TRBJ2-5; TRBD2 matches at 13 bases. CDR3 length: 17 residues. V was clipped by 2 bases and J by 4 bases; unmatched bases: 8. Germline loops: CDR1 SGHKS, CDR2 YYEKEE (reference sequence). The CDR3 reads CASSLGLAGALGETQYF. CDR3 nucleotides: TGTGCCAGCAGCTTAGGACTAGCGGGGGCGCTGGGAGAGACCCAGTACTTC.

The chain combines TRBV6-5 with TRBJ2-3; TRBD2 aligns across 8 bases. V trimming: 2 bases; J trimming: 4 bases; junction bases outside the gene matches: 5. Germline CDR1 reads MNHEY; CDR2 reads SVGAGI. The CDR3 runs 15 residues. The CDR3 here is CASSYRSGGPDTQYF. In DNA form, the CDR3 reads TGTGCCAGCAGTTACAGAAGCGGGGGCCCAGATACGCAGTATTTT.

CDR3 in amino acids: CASSTKVVQRTGELFF. In DNA, the CDR3 is TGTGCCAGCAGCACCAAGGTGGTCCAGAGGACCGGGGAGCTGTTTTTT. J is TRBJ2-2 and V is TRBV5-4; D unclear. Germline CDR1 SGHNT, CDR2 YYREEE (reference sequence). This CDR3 contains 16 residues. Deletions cut 4 bases from V and 5 bases from J, with 18 bases between.

The chain employs TRBV30 and TRBJ1-2; no clear D gene. V dropped 3 bases and J dropped 7 bases, with 18 bases sitting between them. CDR3 length: 14 amino acids. Germline loops: CDR1 GTSNPN, CDR2 SVGIG (reference sequence). The CDR3, as DNA: TGTGCCTGGAGGGGCCGACTCGGTTGGGGTGGCTACACCTTC. This sequence encodes CAWRGRLGWGGYTF.

This chain connects TRBV30 to TRBJ1-5; a weak D match, TRBD1 (5 bases). CDR1 GTSNPN and CDR2 SVGIG come from the germline V gene (reference sequence). The CDR3 spans 17 residues. Trimming cost V 0 bases and J 0 bases, with 15 bases left between them. In DNA form, the CDR3 reads TGTGCCTGGAGTGTACATAGGACAACTTATAGCAATCAGCCCCAGCATTTT. Protein product: CAWSVHRTTYSNQPQHF.

The chain joins TRBV4-1 to TRBJ1-2; TRBD1 matches 12 bases. This CDR3 contains 15 residues. Trimming took 0 bases from V and 7 from J; bases not matched to a gene: 3. Germline CDR1 reads MGHRA; CDR2 reads YSYEKL. The CDR3 reads CASSQEGQGARGYTF. The CDR3, as DNA: TGCGCCAGCAGCCAAGAGGGACAGGGGGCGCGTGGCTACACCTTC.